This record covers a single TCR beta chain. This sample is drawn from a study of T cell repertoires in cytomegalovirus infection. TCRdb independently ran MiXCR on the reads; one entry per CDR3 protein. The sample lists roughly 230,000 distinct CDR3 sequences, 22% occurring once. Trimming cost V 8 bases and J 1 base, with 11 bases left between them. From germline, CDR1 is MGHRA and CDR2 YSYEKL. CDR3 length: 13 residues. Sample: CD8+ T cells from PBMCs. The sequence was obtained from a human donor in good health (CMV status not recorded). Some clones in this sample may be carry-over from other donors' samples. V is TRBV4-1 and J is TRBJ1-1; no clear D. Here the CDR3 reads CASGEKENTEAFF. The CDR3 nucleotides are TGCGCCAGCGGAGAGAAGGAGAACACTGAAGCTTTCTTT.